The clone carrying this T cell receptor (beta chain) was seen a single time. Here immunoSEQ multiplex PCR was the method, and the copy in TCRdb shows in-frame clones only, minus some. The data show more than 250,000 clones, about 92% seen once. From germline, CDR1 is SNHLY and CDR2 FYNNEI. With 2 bases clipped from V and 1 base from J, the junction kept 3 bases outside the gene matches. CDR3 length: 16 amino acids. The data were obtained in a study of blood T cell repertoires in COVID-19. Study at large: The cDNA or gDNA used as material had been derived from T cells, B-cell-depleted T cells, or PBMCs.

Participant age was about 18 to 89 years, and participants resided in roughly 25 US areas. Categorization into cohorts depended on clinical history that participants reported. Each recovered donor of Cohort 3 presented with two negative PCRs, clearance, or symptom resolution. The V call is TRBV2, the J call TRBJ2-2, with 8 bases lining up with TRBD1. The TCR comes from a woman aged 25-40 years who had recovered from COVID-19. The source material was PBMCs or T cells enriched from blood (not recorded which). The CDR3 protein is CASSETGTGNTGELFF. DNA of the CDR3: TGTGCCAGCAGTGAAACCGGGACAGGGAACACCGGGGAGCTGTTTTTT. Based on the CDR3 plus reference TRBV2 and TRBJ2-2, the full variable domain is EPEVTQTPSHQVTQMGQEVILRCVPISNHLYFYWYRQILGQKVEFLVSFYNNEISEKSEIFDDQFSVERPDGSNFTLKIRSTKLEDSAMYFCASSETGTGNTGELFFGEGSRLTVL.